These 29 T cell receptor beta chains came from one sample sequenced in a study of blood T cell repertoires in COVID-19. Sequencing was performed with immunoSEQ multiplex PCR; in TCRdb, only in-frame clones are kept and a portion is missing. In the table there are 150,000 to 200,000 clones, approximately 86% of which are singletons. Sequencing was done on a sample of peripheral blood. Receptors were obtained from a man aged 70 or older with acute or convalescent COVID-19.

This chain's CDR3 is CASSYRAAGYEQYF. The CDR3 region has the DNA TGTGCCAGCAGTTACCGGGCAGCGGGGTACGAGCAGTACTTC. V is TRBV6-5 and J is TRBJ2-7; 7 nucleotides agree with TRBD2. CDR1 is MNHEY, CDR2 SVGAGI, per germline. CDR3 length equals 14 residues. V shed 2 bases, J shed 4 bases, and the junction held 5 bases outside the gene matches.

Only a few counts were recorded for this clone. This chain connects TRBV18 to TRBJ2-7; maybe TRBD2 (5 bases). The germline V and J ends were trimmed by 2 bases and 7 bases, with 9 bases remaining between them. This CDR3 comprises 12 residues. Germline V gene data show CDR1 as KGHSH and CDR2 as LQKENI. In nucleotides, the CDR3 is TGTGCCAGCTCACCATCGAGGGAGGAGCAGTACTTC. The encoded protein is CASSPSREEQYF. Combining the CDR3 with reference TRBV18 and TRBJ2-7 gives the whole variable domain NAGVMQNPRHLVRRRGQEARLRCSPMKGHSHVYWYRQLPEEGLKFMVYLQKENIIDESGMPKERFSAEFPKEGPSILRIQQVVRGDSAAYFCASSPSREEQYFGPGTRLTVT.

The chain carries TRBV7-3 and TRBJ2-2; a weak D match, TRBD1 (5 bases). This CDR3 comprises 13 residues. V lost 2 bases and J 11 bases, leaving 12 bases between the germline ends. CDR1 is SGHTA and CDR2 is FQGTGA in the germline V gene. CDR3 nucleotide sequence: TGTGCCAGCAGCTTAGGGGCGACCAGAGAGCTGTTTTTT. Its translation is CASSLGATRELFF.

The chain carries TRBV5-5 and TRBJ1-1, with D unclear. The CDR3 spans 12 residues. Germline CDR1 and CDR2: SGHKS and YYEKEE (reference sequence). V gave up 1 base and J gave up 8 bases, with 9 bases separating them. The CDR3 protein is CASSLRALEAFF. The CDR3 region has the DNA TGTGCCAGCAGCTTGAGAGCATTAGAAGCTTTCTTT.

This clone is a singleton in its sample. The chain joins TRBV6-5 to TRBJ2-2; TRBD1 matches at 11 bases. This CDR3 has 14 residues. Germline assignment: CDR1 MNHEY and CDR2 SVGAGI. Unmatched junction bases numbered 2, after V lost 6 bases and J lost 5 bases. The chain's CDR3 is CASRGDRGTGELFF. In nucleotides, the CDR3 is TGTGCCAGCAGGGGGGACAGGGGGACCGGGGAGCTGTTTTTT.

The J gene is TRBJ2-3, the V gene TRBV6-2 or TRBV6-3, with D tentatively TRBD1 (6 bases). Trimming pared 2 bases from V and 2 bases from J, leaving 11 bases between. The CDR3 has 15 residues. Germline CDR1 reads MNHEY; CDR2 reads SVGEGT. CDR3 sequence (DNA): TGTGCCAGCAGTTACCAATCAGGGGCCACAGATACGCAGTATTTT. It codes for CASSYQSGATDTQYF.

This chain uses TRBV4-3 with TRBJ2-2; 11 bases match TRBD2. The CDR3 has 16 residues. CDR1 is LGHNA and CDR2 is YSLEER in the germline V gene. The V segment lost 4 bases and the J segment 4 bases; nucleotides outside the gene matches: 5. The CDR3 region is CASSPPSGGFTGELFF. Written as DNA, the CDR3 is TGCGCCAGCAGCCCTCCTAGCGGGGGGTTCACCGGGGAGCTGTTTTTT.

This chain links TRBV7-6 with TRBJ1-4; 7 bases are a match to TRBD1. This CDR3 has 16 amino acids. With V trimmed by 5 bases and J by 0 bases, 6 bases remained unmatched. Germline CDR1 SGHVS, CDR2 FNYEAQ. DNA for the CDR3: TGTGCCAGCAGCCCAGGGGGAAAGGCAACTAATGAAAAACTGTTTTTT. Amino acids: CASSPGGKATNEKLFF.

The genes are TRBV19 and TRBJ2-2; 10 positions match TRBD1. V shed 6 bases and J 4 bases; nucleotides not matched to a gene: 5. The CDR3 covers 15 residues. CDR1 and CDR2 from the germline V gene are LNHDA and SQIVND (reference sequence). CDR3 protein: CASSDRGRGTGELFF. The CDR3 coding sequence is TGTGCCAGTAGCGACAGGGGGCGCGGCACCGGGGAGCTGTTTTTT.

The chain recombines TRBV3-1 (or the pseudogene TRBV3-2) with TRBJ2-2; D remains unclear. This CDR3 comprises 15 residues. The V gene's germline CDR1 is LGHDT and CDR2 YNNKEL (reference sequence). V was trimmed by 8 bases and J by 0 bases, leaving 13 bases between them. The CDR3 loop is CASGPLRANTGELFF. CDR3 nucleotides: TGTGCCAGCGGGCCGTTGAGAGCGAACACCGGGGAGCTGTTTTTT.

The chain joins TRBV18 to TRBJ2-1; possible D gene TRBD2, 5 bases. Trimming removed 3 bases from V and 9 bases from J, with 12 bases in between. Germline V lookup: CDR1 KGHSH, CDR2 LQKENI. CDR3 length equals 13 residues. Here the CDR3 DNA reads TGTGCCAGCTCACCCGACGTAAGCGGTGAGCAGTTCTTC. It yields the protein CASSPDVSGEQFF.

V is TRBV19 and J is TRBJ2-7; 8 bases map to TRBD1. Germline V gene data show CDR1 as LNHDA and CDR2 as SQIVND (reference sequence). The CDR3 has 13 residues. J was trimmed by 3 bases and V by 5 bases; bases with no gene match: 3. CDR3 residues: CASSWTGFYEQYF. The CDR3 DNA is TGTGCCAGTAGTTGGACAGGGTTCTACGAGCAGTACTTC.

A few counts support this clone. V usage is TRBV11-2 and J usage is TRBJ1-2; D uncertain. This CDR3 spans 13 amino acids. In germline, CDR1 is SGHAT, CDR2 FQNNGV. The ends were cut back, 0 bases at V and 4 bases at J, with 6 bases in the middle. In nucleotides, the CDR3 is TGTGCCAGCAGCTTAGATTACAGCTATGGCTACACCTTC. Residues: CASSLDYSYGYTF.

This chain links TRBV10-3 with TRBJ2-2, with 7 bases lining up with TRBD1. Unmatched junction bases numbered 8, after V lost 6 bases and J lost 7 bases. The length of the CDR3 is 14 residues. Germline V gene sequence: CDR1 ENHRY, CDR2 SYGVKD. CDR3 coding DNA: TGTGCCATCAGCGTGACAGGGTTGGGCGGGGAGCTGTTTTTT. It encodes CAISVTGLGGELFF.

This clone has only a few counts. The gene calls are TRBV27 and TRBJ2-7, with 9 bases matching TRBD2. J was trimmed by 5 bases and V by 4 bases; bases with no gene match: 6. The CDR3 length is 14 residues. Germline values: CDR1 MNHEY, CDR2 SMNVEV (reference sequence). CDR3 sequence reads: CASSSLAGRNEQYF. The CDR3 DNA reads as TGTGCCAGCAGTTCCCTAGCGGGGAGGAACGAGCAGTACTTC.

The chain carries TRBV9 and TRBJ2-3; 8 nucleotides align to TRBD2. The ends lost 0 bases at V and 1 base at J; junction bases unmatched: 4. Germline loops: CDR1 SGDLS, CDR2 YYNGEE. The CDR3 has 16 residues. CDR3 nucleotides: TGTGCCAGCAGCGTAGTCGGAGCGGGGGGCACAGATACGCAGTATTTT. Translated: CASSVVGAGGTDTQYF.

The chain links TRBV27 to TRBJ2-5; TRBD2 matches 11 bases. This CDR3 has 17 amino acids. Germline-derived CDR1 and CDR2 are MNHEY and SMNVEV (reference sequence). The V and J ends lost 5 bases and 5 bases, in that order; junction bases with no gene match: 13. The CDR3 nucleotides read TGTGCCAGCAGTCTCCTTTTAGCGGGAGGGGTGCGGGAGACCCAGTACTTC. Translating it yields CASSLLLAGGVRETQYF.

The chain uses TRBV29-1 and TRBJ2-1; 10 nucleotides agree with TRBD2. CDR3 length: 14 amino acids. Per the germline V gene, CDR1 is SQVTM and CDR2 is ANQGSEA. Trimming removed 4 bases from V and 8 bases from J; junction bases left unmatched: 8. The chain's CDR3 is CSVGASGSGDEQFF. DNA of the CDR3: TGCAGCGTTGGGGCTAGCGGGAGTGGGGATGAGCAGTTCTTC.

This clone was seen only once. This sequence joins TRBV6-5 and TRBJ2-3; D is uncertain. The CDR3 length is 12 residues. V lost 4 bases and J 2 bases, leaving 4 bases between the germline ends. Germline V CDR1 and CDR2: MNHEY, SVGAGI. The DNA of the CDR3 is TGTGCCAGCAGTTTAGACACAGATACGCAGTATTTT. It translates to CASSLDTDTQYF.

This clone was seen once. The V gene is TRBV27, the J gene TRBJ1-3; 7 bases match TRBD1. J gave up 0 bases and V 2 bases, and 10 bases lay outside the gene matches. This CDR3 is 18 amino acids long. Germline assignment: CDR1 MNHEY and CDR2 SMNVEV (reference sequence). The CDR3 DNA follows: TGTGCCAGCAGTTTACGTCCTCCGGACAGGTTCTCTGGAAACACCATATATTTT. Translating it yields CASSLRPPDRFSGNTIYF.

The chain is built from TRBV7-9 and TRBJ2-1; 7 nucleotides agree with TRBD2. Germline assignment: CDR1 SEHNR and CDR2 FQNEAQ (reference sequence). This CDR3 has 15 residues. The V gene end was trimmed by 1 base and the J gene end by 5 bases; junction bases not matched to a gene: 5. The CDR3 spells CASSLGREYNNEQFF. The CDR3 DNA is TGTGCCAGCAGCTTAGGGCGGGAGTACAACAATGAGCAGTTCTTC.

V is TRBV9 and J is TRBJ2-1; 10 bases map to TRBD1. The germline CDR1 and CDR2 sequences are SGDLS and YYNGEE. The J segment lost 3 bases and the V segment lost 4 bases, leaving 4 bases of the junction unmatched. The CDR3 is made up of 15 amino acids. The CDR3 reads CASSFGTGVYNEQFF. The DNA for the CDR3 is TGTGCCAGCAGCTTCGGGACAGGGGTCTACAATGAGCAGTTCTTC.

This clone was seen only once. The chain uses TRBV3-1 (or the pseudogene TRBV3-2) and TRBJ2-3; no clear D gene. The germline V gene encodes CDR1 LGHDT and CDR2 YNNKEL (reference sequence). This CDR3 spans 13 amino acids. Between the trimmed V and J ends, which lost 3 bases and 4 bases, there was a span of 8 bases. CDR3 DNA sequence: TGTGCCAGCAGCCATCCTACTCCAGATACGCAGTATTTT. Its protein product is CASSHPTPDTQYF.

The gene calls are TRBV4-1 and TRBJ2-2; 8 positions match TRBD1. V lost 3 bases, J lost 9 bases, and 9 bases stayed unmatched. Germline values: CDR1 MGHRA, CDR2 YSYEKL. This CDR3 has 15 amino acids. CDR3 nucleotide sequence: TGCGCCAGCAGCCAGGGCCGGGACAGGTTCCGGGAGCTGTTTTTT. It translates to CASSQGRDRFRELFF.

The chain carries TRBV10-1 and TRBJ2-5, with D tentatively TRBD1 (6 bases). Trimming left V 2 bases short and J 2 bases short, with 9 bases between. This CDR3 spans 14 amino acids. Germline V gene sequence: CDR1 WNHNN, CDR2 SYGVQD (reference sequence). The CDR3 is CASSEADRQETQYF. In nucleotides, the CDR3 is TGCGCCAGCAGTGAGGCTGACAGGCAAGAGACCCAGTACTTC.

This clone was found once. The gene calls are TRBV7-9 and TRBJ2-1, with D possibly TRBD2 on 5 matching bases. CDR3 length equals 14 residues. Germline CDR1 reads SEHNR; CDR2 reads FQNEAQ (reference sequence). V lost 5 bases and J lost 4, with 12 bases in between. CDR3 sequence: CASSARGPYNEQFF. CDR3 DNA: TGTGCCAGCAGCGCACGCGGGCCTTACAATGAGCAGTTCTTC.

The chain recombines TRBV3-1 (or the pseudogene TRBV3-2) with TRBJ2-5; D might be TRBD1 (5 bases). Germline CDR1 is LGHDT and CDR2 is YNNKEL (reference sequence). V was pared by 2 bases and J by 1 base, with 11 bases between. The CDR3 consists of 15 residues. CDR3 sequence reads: CASSQMGQPQETQYF. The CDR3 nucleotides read TGTGCCAGCAGCCAAATGGGGCAGCCCCAAGAGACCCAGTACTTC.

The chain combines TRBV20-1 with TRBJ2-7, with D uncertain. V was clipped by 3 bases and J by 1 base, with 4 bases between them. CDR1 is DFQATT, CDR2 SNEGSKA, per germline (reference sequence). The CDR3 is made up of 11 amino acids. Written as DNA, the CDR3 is TGCAGTGCTAGCCCATCCTACGAGCAGTACTTC. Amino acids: CSASPSYEQYF.

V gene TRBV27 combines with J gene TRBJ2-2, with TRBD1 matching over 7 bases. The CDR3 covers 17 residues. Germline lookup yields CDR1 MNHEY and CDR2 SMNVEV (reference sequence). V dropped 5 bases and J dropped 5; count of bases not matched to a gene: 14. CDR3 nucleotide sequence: TGTGCCAGCAGTGACCAGACAGGGTGGCGTGGAACCGGGGAGCTGTTTTTT. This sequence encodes CASSDQTGWRGTGELFF.